The clone carrying this T cell receptor (beta chain) came up many times. Its antigen remains unidentified. For repertoire sequencing, the TCR beta CDR3 regions were amplified from RNA transcripts. The first-round RT-PCR employed HTBI primers together with the Qiagen OneStep RT-PCR kit. A multiplex PCR was then performed as the second round. TCRdb reprocessed the multiplex PCR reads with MiXCR, giving one entry per CDR3 protein. The repertoire holds 500,000 to 800,000 distinct CDR3 sequences, 35% to 45% seen once, with over 2.5% in the top ten. Active ophthalmopathy (CAS at least 3, NOSPECS at least 4), lasting under 3 months. Establishment of the diagnosis relied upon clinical symptoms, serum thyroxine, TRAb, thyroid ultrasound and orbital computed tomography. This entry belongs to a study of Graves' ophthalmopathy and Graves' hyperthyroidism. The study's findings and limits: A model of 13 signatures distinguished ophthalmopathy from stable hyperthyroidism at approximately 90% sensitivity and nearly 82% specificity. The model's ophthalmopathy progression predictions had about 69% sensitivity and less than 85% specificity.

The clonotype comes from an adult man with Graves' ophthalmopathy. Sequencing was performed on peripheral blood.

CDR3 sequence (DNA): TGTGCCAGCAGCTCGGGTCCTGACAGGGGTGGAGAAAAACTGTTTTTT. As protein: CASSSGPDRGGEKLFF. The chain is built from TRBV7-2 and TRBJ1-4; 8 nucleotides align to TRBD1. Germline CDR1 and CDR2: SGHTA and FQGNSA. This CDR3 contains 16 residues. After removal of 4 bases from V and 8 bases from J, the junction contained 12 bases not matched to a gene.